The next 2 T cell receptor beta chains were all read from a single sample in a study of tumor-infiltrating lymphocytes in primary liver carcinoma. RNA was extracted from whole blood without cell sorting, alongside germline DNA. Starting from roughly 0.5 ug of total RNA, TCR beta cDNA was produced with a primer in the constant region. The TCR beta library was amplified through three nested multiplex PCR rounds in a modified ARM-PCR procedure. The first two PCR rounds used TRBV1-TRBV30 primers with a Cbeta primer, 10 cycles each. One entry per CDR3 protein, called by TCRdb with MiXCR from the multiplex PCR reads. The sample lists fewer than 250,000 distinct CDR3 sequences; 65% were seen once. Material: peripheral blood. Source of these receptors: a woman aged 55-70 years with primary liver carcinoma and hepatitis B virus infection.

The chain links TRBV11-2 to TRBJ2-1; D is uncertain. This CDR3 region has 14 residues. With 4 bases removed from V and 1 base from J, the gap between germline ends came to 8 bases. Germline CDR1 SGHAT, CDR2 FQNNGV. The CDR3 protein is CASSSDASYNEQFF. DNA for the CDR3: TGTGCCAGCAGCTCTGATGCTTCCTACAATGAGCAGTTCTTC.

This clonotype was found once. CDR3 protein: CASSLGRLARTGELFF. The DNA for the CDR3 is TGTGCCAGCAGCTTAGGGAGACTAGCGCGAACCGGGGAGCTGTTTTTT. The V call is TRBV7-2, the J call TRBJ2-2; 8 nucleotides align to TRBD2. The CDR3 has 16 amino acids. J was trimmed by 5 bases and V by 1 base; bases with no gene match: 6. Per germline, CDR1 SGHTA and CDR2 FQGNSA.